This T cell receptor beta chain came from a study of cytomegalovirus exposure and HLA in healthy donors. Findings of the study overall: Analyzed later, association rates of TCRs varied across HLA loci, with DRB1 most and HLA-C fewest. TCR beta V- and J-gene trimming was later associated with a missense DCLRE1C variant.

Healthy bone marrow donors formed the donor group. Sampled while nominally healthy, donors likely had unrecorded immune exposures. This clone appeared a few times. The antigen remains undetermined. With 60 Vbeta and 13 Jbeta primers, the PCR was carried out. The protocol was immunoSEQ multiplex PCR, while the TCRdb copy is restricted to in-frame clones and leaves out a portion. The sample shows around 130,000 clones, approximately 80% of them seen only once. This CDR3 spans 13 amino acids. V gave up 5 bases and J gave up 8 bases, with 13 bases separating them. Germline V gene lookup returns CDR1 GTSNPN and CDR2 SVGIG (reference sequence).

Sample: PBMCs. This receptor was taken from a man aged 18 to 30 in good health and CMV-seronegative. The chain uses TRBV30 and TRBJ1-6; possible D gene TRBD1, 5 bases. The CDR3 bases are TGTGCCTGGCAAGGGGTTACGGATTCACCCCTCCACTTT. Its translation is CAWQGVTDSPLHF.